A single sample gave rise to the 5 T cell receptor beta chains below, sequenced in a study of blood T cell repertoires in COVID-19. The assay was immunoSEQ multiplex PCR, and TCRdb's table has in-frame clones only and misses some. The data show about 320,000 clones, over 85% seen once. Sequences were obtained from PBMCs or T cells enriched from blood (not recorded which). All receptors come from a man between 60 and 75 years old who had recovered from COVID-19.

The chain joins TRBV7-3 to TRBJ1-1; a weak D match, TRBD1 (6 bases). CDR1 is SGHTA, CDR2 FQGTGA, per germline. The CDR3 runs to 14 residues. Trimming left V 5 bases short and J 1 base short, with 11 bases between. The CDR3 spells CASSVAGANTEAFF. As DNA, the CDR3 is TGTGCCAGCAGCGTGGCAGGGGCGAACACTGAAGCTTTCTTT.

The table lists this clone with a count of one. The rearrangement uses TRBV5-1 and TRBJ1-1; 7 nucleotides agree with TRBD1. V gave up 4 bases and J gave up 1 base; unmatched junction bases: 7. Germline lookup yields CDR1 SGHRS and CDR2 YFSETQ. The CDR3 runs 15 residues. The CDR3 nucleotides are TGCGCCAGCAGCCGAAGACAGGGCCGGAACACTGAAGCTTTCTTT. Its translation is CASSRRQGRNTEAFF.

The V and J genes are TRBV7-9 and TRBJ1-5, with a tentative D call TRBD1 (5 bases). Germline values: CDR1 SEHNR, CDR2 FQNEAQ (reference sequence). The V gene lost 5 bases and the J gene lost 3 bases, with 14 bases spanning the gap. The CDR3 has 15 amino acids. For the CDR3, the DNA is TGTGCCAGCAGCCCCGGGGGATTCAACAATCAGCCCCAGCATTTT. Its translation is CASSPGGFNNQPQHF.

A note on this clone: The same CDR3 is also encoded by other DNA sequences in this sample. The chain uses TRBV19 and TRBJ1-5; D remains ambiguous. V was shortened by 5 bases and J by 2 bases, with 10 bases between the two germline ends. There are 14 residues in the CDR3. CDR1 and CDR2 from the germline V gene are LNHDA and SQIVND (reference sequence). CDR3 DNA sequence: TGTGCCAGTAGTCCCGAAGTAGGCAATCAGCCCCAGCATTTT. Its protein product is CASSPEVGNQPQHF.

The chain joins TRBV9 to TRBJ2-1; 7 bases fit TRBD2. Losses at the gene ends were 3 bases for V and 10 bases for J; bases not matched to a gene: 10. Germline V CDR1 and CDR2: SGDLS, YYNGEE. This CDR3 region has 14 residues. The CDR3 loop reads CASSAPTSLGEQFF. DNA for the CDR3: TGTGCCAGCAGCGCACCGACTAGCTTAGGGGAGCAGTTCTTC.